This T cell receptor beta chain emerged from a study of T cells after yellow fever vaccination. On the study more broadly: It was SMART-Seq v4 Ultra Low Input that prepared the fractions with low cell numbers.

Study results and caveats: It was the secondary response that reached its peak faster, day 5 versus 15, but it was weaker. Few clonotypes appeared in both CD4 and CD8 compartments.

Germline V gene data show CDR1 as SGHRS and CDR2 as YFSETQ. V lost 2 bases and J lost 3, with 8 bases in between. The CDR3 has 13 residues. This clonotype has a count of ten or more. The antigen is not known. MiXCR, applied by TCRdb to the 5' RACE reads, yields one record per CDR3 protein. The data contain about 69,000 distinct CDR3 sequences, around 5% of them singletons. The TCR was taken from a man aged 18 to 29 who received the YFV17D yellow fever vaccine. The sequences come from CD4+ T cells sorted from PBMCs, collected around 15 days after the first yellow fever vaccination. The chain carries TRBV5-1 and TRBJ1-1, with D perhaps TRBD1 (6 bases). The CDR3 nucleotides are TGCGCCAGCAGCTTTGCAGGGGACACTGAAGCTTTCTTT. This translates into CASSFAGDTEAFF.